These 4 T cell receptor beta chains share one sample of origin, sequenced in a study of T cell repertoires in cytomegalovirus infection. One entry per CDR3 protein results from TCRdb running MiXCR on the reads. The sample consists of around 530,000 distinct CDR3 sequences, 26% of them appearing once. Sequencing was carried out using PBMCs. The receptors come from a human donor in good health (CMV status not recorded). Some clones in this sample may be carry-over from other donors' samples.

This clonotype was counted many times. The rearrangement uses TRBV7-2 and TRBJ1-5; D possibly corresponds to TRBD1 (5 bases). The V end lost 6 bases, the J end lost 11 bases, and 23 bases lay between the germline ends. CDR3 length equals 15 residues. The germline gives CDR1 SGHTA, CDR2 FQGNSA. DNA for the CDR3: TGTGCCAGCAGATTTCCCGGGACCCGCCGCAGGACCCAGCATTTT. It translates to CASRFPGTRRRTQHF.

Only a few counts were recorded for this clonotype. V and J are TRBV7-9 and TRBJ2-5; D possibly corresponds to TRBD2 (5 bases). V lost 1 base to trimming and J lost 7 bases, with 16 bases between them. CDR3 length: 15 amino acids. Germline CDR1 reads SEHNR; CDR2 reads FQNEAQ (reference sequence). The CDR3 nucleotides read TGTGCCAGCAGCTTAGTCGCCCCTAGCTGGGGGACCCAGTACTTC. It is translated as CASSLVAPSWGTQYF.

This clonotype was seen repeatedly, ten times or more. The chain employs TRBV7-2 and TRBJ1-2; D is unresolved. Germline assignment: CDR1 SGHTA and CDR2 FQGNSA. Trimming took 1 base from V and 4 from J, leaving 25 bases between them. The CDR3 spans 19 residues. Written as DNA, the CDR3 is TGTGCCAGCAGCTTAGAGGGTCGGGGTGGGGTCGGGCTTTCCTATGGCTACACCTTC. The encoded protein is CASSLEGRGGVGLSYGYTF.

This clonotype appeared a few times. This chain uses TRBV28 with TRBJ1-2; no clear D gene. V was cut by 10 bases and J by 5 bases, with 20 bases left in between. The CDR3 covers 14 residues. Per the germline V gene, CDR1 is MDHEN and CDR2 is SYDVKM. The CDR3 DNA is TGTGCCACCGCGGACCAGCTTCACTATTATGGCTACACCTTC. Protein sequence: CATADQLHYYGYTF.